This T cell receptor (beta chain) was captured in a study of regulatory T cells in long-lasting Graves disease. Time point reported: newly diagnosed GD, antithyroid drugs for less than 3 months. PBMC-extracted RNA yielded the TCR library. This clonotype occurred many times. No antigen is known for it. Study-wide findings and caveats: Patients with persistent Graves' had lower TCR diversity than newly diagnosed patients. Favored gene segments in persistent disease were TRBV28, TRBJ1-2 and TRBJ2-5. Few sampled subjects may have lowered accuracy.

Both iRepertoire HTBI primers and Arm-PCR of CDR3 regions were used to build the TCR beta libraries. TCRdb reprocessed the multiplex PCR reads with MiXCR, giving one entry per CDR3 protein. The top ten clones hold approximately 15% of a sample with 200,000 to 250,000 distinct CDR3 sequences, 20% of them seen once. CDR3 length: 15 residues. The junction had 5 bases not matched to a gene; V was cut back by 4 bases and J by 4 bases. This TCR derives from a female donor with Graves disease. The gene calls are TRBV12-3 or TRBV12-4 and TRBJ2-1; 9 bases map to TRBD2. The sequencing used peripheral blood mononuclear cells (PBMCs), collected at new diagnosis, from a patient treated with antithyroid drugs. In DNA form, the CDR3 reads TGTGCCAGCAGTTCCCTAGCGGGGAGTTACAATGAGCAGTTCTTC. This gives the protein CASSSLAGSYNEQFF.